This T cell receptor beta chain stems from a study of blood T cells in healthy people across ages. J lost 7 bases, V lost 6 bases, and 9 bases had no gene match. This CDR3 has 14 residues. Per the germline V gene, CDR1 is ENHRY and CDR2 is SYGVKD. Through a sample-barcoded 5' primer and a J-beta primer mix, a second PCR was run for roughly 6 to 11 cycles. TCRdb re-called the 5' RACE reads with MiXCR, one entry per CDR3 protein. The data show fewer than 950,000 distinct CDR3 sequences, under 40% seen once. The J gene is TRBJ2-1, the V gene TRBV10-3; 7 nucleotides agree with TRBD1. This receptor was taken from a man between 18 and 29 years old in good health. The sequenced material came from blood. The CDR3 here is CAISLPGQKNEQFF. Written as DNA, the CDR3 is TGTGCCATCAGCTTGCCGGGACAGAAAAATGAGCAGTTCTTC.